This T cell receptor beta chain comes out of a study of T cells in Graves' hyperthyroidism and ophthalmopathy. General study findings and limits: Within blood appeared most thyroid clonotypes that had expanded above 0.001.

Patients showing uncontrolled infection, other autoimmune disease, pregnancy or lactation were ineligible. Diagnoses were made from clinical symptoms, serum measures (thyroxine and TRAb), thyroid ultrasound and orbital computed tomography. It was 10 ml of fresh peripheral blood that supplied the PBMCs. TCR beta CDR3 sequences were amplified from RNA transcripts. The primer set for the first-round RT-PCR of the TCR CDR3 was HTBI. TCRdb reprocessed the multiplex PCR reads with MiXCR, giving one entry per CDR3 protein. The profile shows under 350,000 distinct CDR3 sequences, about 25% of them singletons. Germline-derived CDR1 and CDR2 are MGHRA and YSYEKL. The ends were cut back, 4 bases at V and 1 base at J, with 13 bases in the middle. The CDR3 has 15 residues. As to this clonotype: What it binds is not known.

The TCR sequence derives from a man aged 40-55 years with Graves' hyperthyroidism that later progressed to Graves' ophthalmopathy. The sample consisted of blood. V is TRBV4-1 and J is TRBJ1-1; possible D gene TRBD1, 5 bases. The CDR3 region is CASSLRDQGNTEAFF. In DNA, the CDR3 is TGCGCCAGCAGCCTACGAGATCAGGGGAACACTGAAGCTTTCTTT.